Each of the 25 T cell receptor beta chains below was sequenced from the same sample in a study of shared clonotypes between healthy human individuals. Only in-frame clones appear in the TCRdb table, and some are missing; sequencing was by immunoSEQ multiplex PCR. The sample carries over a million clones, approximately 98.5% recorded once. The material sequenced was naive CD4+ T cells sorted from blood. Subset reported: CD45RA+ positively selected. All receptors come from a man younger than 45 in good health.

The chain joins TRBV6-1 to TRBJ2-5; D not certain. The germline CDR1 and CDR2 sequences are MNHNS and SASEGT. The CDR3 has 11 amino acids. V lost 1 base, J lost 7 bases, and 4 bases lay in between. The CDR3 reads CASSEGWTQYF. The DNA of the CDR3 is TGTGCCAGCAGTGAAGGCTGGACCCAGTACTTC.

The rearrangement links TRBV9 to TRBJ2-1; D remains ambiguous. V lost 3 bases, J lost 2 bases, and 18 bases lay in between. The CDR3 extends over 17 amino acids. The germline gives CDR1 SGDLS, CDR2 YYNGEE. The CDR3 region is CASSAALGYSTYNEQFF. In DNA form, the CDR3 reads TGTGCCAGCAGCGCGGCTCTGGGGTACAGCACCTACAATGAGCAGTTCTTC.

V gene TRBV5-1 combines with J gene TRBJ2-7, with D perhaps TRBD1 (7 bases). Between the trimmed V and J ends, which lost 4 bases and 4 bases, there was a span of 15 bases. This CDR3 is built from 14 residues. CDR1 and CDR2 (germline): SGHRS, YFSETQ. The CDR3 DNA is TGCGCCAGCAGCCCGCGGAGGGGGCGGTACGAGCAGTACTTC. Protein product: CASSPRRGRYEQYF.

The chain carries TRBV6-1 and TRBJ1-5; unclear D gene. The CDR3 length is 11 residues. Germline CDR1 and CDR2: MNHNS and SASEGT. V lost 4 bases and J 7 bases, leaving 5 bases between the germline ends. The CDR3 loop is CASSAQQPQHF. DNA for the CDR3: TGTGCCAGCAGTGCGCAACAGCCCCAGCATTTT.

The CDR3 coding sequence is TGCGCCAGCAGCATAGACAGGGGATACGAGACCCAGTACTTC. This gives the protein CASSIDRGYETQYF. The chain employs TRBV5-1 and TRBJ2-5, with 8 bases identical to TRBD1. There are 14 residues in the CDR3. The germline gives CDR1 SGHRS, CDR2 YFSETQ. V was clipped by 4 bases and J by 5 bases; unmatched bases: 7.

The CDR3 loop is CAWSPIGGTGNTIYF. The CDR3 nucleotides are TGTGCCTGGAGCCCCATAGGGGGGACTGGAAACACCATATATTTT. J is TRBJ1-3 and V is TRBV30, with D perhaps matching TRBD1 (6 bases). V lost 3 bases and J lost 2, with 14 bases in between. Germline V gives CDR1 GTSNPN, CDR2 SVGIG (reference sequence). The CDR3 covers 15 residues. Using reference TRBV30 and TRBJ1-3 for the parts outside the CDR3, the full variable domain is SQTIHQWPATLVQPVGSPLSLECTVEGTSNPNLYWYRQAAGRGLQLLFYSVGIGQISSEVPQNLSASRPQDRQFILSSKKLLLSDSGFYLCAWSPIGGTGNTIYFGEGSWLTVV.

This clone was recorded only once. The chain recombines TRBV6-5 with TRBJ2-5; 8 bases match TRBD1. CDR3 size: 14 residues. Per the germline V gene, CDR1 is MNHEY and CDR2 is SVGAGI. V lost 6 bases and J lost 1; bases outside the gene matches: 4. The CDR3 reads CASRRTGTQETQYF. The CDR3 bases are TGTGCCAGCAGGCGGACAGGGACCCAAGAGACCCAGTACTTC.

The chain is built from TRBV6-5 and TRBJ2-3; D unresolved. Per the germline V gene, CDR1 is MNHEY and CDR2 is SVGAGI. The CDR3 covers 12 residues. V gave up 8 bases and J gave up 6 bases, with 12 bases separating them. The CDR3 loop is CASLDTRDTQYF. In nucleotides, the CDR3 is TGTGCCAGCTTAGACACCCGGGATACGCAGTATTTT.

The rearrangement links TRBV28 to TRBJ2-7; TRBD1 matches at 7 bases. After removal of 9 bases from V and 6 bases from J, the junction contained 2 bases not matched to a gene. The CDR3 has 10 amino acids. Per the germline V gene, CDR1 is MDHEN and CDR2 is SYDVKM. CDR3 amino acids: CASTGVEQYF. The CDR3 DNA follows: TGTGCCAGTACAGGGGTCGAGCAGTACTTC. Supplemented by reference TRBV28 and TRBJ2-7, the full variable domain reads DVKVTQSSRYLVKRTGEKVFLECVQDMDHENMFWYRQDPGLGLRLIYFSYDVKMKEKGDIPEGYSVSREKKERFSLILESASTNQTSMYLCASTGVEQYFGPGTRLTVT.

On this clone: One end of the junction does not line up with germline, which may come from a read error. This chain links TRBV29-1 with TRBJ1-1; no definite D call. The CDR3 has 14 amino acids. The germline CDR1 and CDR2 sequences are SQVTM and ANQGSEA. Here the CDR3 DNA reads TGCAGCGTTGAAGTACATCGAATGAACTCTGAAGCTTTCTTT. It yields the protein CSVEVHRMNSEAFF.

The rearrangement uses TRBV10-2 and TRBJ2-1; 7 bases line up with TRBD2. CDR3 length: 15 amino acids. Germline CDR1 is WSHSY and CDR2 is SAAADI. Unmatched junction bases numbered 3, after V lost 4 bases and J lost 0 bases. The CDR3 here is CASSAAGPSYNEQFF. In nucleotides, the CDR3 is TGCGCCAGCAGTGCAGCGGGACCCTCCTACAATGAGCAGTTCTTC.

The rearrangement links TRBV7-2 to TRBJ1-1; no clear D gene. The CDR3 has 14 residues. Germline assignment: CDR1 SGHTA and CDR2 FQGNSA. V was trimmed by 7 bases and J by 0 bases, leaving 12 bases between them. CDR3 in amino acids: CASTKQSMNTEAFF. CDR3 DNA: TGTGCCAGCACCAAACAGAGCATGAACACTGAAGCTTTCTTT.

The chain links TRBV9 to TRBJ2-7; the D is unclear. V shed 0 bases and J shed 6 bases, with 13 bases lying between them. Per the germline V gene, CDR1 is SGDLS and CDR2 is YYNGEE. This CDR3 region has 14 residues. CDR3 amino acids: CASSVDLESGEQYF. CDR3 sequence (DNA): TGTGCCAGCAGCGTAGATTTGGAGTCTGGCGAGCAGTACTTC.

A note on this clone: The same CDR3 is also encoded by other DNA sequences in this sample. V is TRBV18 and J is TRBJ2-1; no reliable D call. The CDR3 contains 14 residues. The ends were cut back, 2 bases at V and 8 bases at J, with 13 bases in the middle. Germline V gene sequence: CDR1 KGHSH, CDR2 LQKENI. The CDR3 DNA reads TGTGCCAGCTCACCAGGCCTAGGCGTGGATGAGCAGTTCTTC. It specifies CASSPGLGVDEQFF.

V is TRBV6-1 and J is TRBJ2-7; maybe TRBD1 (6 bases). Trimming took 8 bases from V and 0 from J, leaving 17 bases between them. Per the germline V gene, CDR1 is MNHNS and CDR2 is SASEGT. This CDR3 region has 15 residues. CDR3 in DNA: TGTGCCAGCGTCCTTCATACAGGGAGCTCCTACGAGCAGTACTTC. Its translation is CASVLHTGSSYEQYF.

The chain links TRBV19 to TRBJ1-2, with D perhaps TRBD1 (5 bases). The CDR3 has 13 residues. V was clipped by 4 bases and J by 4 bases, with 10 bases between them. In germline, CDR1 is LNHDA, CDR2 SQIVND (reference sequence). The CDR3 nucleotides read TGTGCCAGTAGTACCCTGGGGACCTATGGCTACACCTTC. Protein product: CASSTLGTYGYTF.

As regards this clone: Other DNA sequences in this specimen translate into the identical CDR3. The chain employs TRBV9 and TRBJ2-1; D uncertain. Germline CDR1 is SGDLS and CDR2 is YYNGEE. The CDR3 covers 15 residues. Between the trimmed V and J ends, which lost 2 bases and 3 bases, there was a span of 12 bases. CDR3 sequence reads: CASSVRLAGYNEQFF. The CDR3 DNA sequence: TGTGCCAGCAGCGTTCGCTTGGCAGGCTACAATGAGCAGTTCTTC.

The V call is TRBV18, the J call TRBJ1-1; unclear D gene. This CDR3 has 13 residues. V was clipped by 4 bases and J by 1 base, with 7 bases between them. CDR1 KGHSH and CDR2 LQKENI come from the germline V gene. CDR3 region: CASSQGKNTEAFF. DNA for the CDR3: TGTGCCAGCTCACAAGGGAAGAACACTGAAGCTTTCTTT. Based on the CDR3 plus reference TRBV18 and TRBJ1-1, the full variable domain is NAGVMQNPRHLVRRRGQEARLRCSPMKGHSHVYWYRQLPEEGLKFMVYLQKENIIDESGMPKERFSAEFPKEGPSILRIQQVVRGDSAAYFCASSQGKNTEAFFGQGTRLTVV.

The chain is built from TRBV5-1 and TRBJ2-5; no definite D call. The CDR3 has 15 residues. The germline V gene has CDR1 SGHRS and CDR2 YFSETQ. The germline V and J ends were trimmed by 3 bases and 0 bases, with 12 bases remaining between them. The CDR3 is CASSYWLGYQETQYF. Written as DNA, the CDR3 is TGCGCCAGCAGCTATTGGTTGGGTTACCAAGAGACCCAGTACTTC.

The chain joins TRBV18 to TRBJ2-4; no firm D call. Germline-derived CDR1 and CDR2 are KGHSH and LQKENI. V was cut by 1 base and J by 0 bases, with 7 bases left in between. The CDR3 has 15 amino acids. The CDR3 nucleotides read TGTGCCAGCTCACCACTGGCTATAGCCAAAAACATTCAGTACTTC. Its translation is CASSPLAIAKNIQYF.

This chain links TRBV10-2 with TRBJ2-1; 9 nucleotides agree with TRBD2. V trimming: 3 bases; J trimming: 6 bases; junction bases outside the gene matches: 6. The CDR3 has 15 amino acids. Looked up from germline, CDR1 is WSHSY and CDR2 is SAAADI. The CDR3 spells CASSDRAGGPNEQFF. CDR3 DNA sequence: TGCGCCAGCAGTGATAGGGCGGGAGGGCCCAATGAGCAGTTCTTC.

The chain is built from TRBV7-2 and TRBJ2-6; D call uncertain. Germline V gene sequence: CDR1 SGHTA, CDR2 FQGNSA. The CDR3 loop spans 18 amino acids. The V end was cut by 2 bases, the J end by 3 bases, with 17 bases between. In nucleotides, the CDR3 is TGTGCCAGCAGCTTACGAGTGACGCTGGGGATTGGGGCCAACGTCCTGACTTTC. Amino acid sequence: CASSLRVTLGIGANVLTF. Supplemented by reference TRBV7-2 and TRBJ2-6, the full variable domain reads GAGVSQSPSNKVTEKGKDVELRCDPISGHTALYWYRQSLGQGLEFLIYFQGNSAPDKSGLPSDRFSAERTGGSVSTLTIQRTQQEDSAVYLCASSLRVTLGIGANVLTFGAGSRLTVL.

The chain combines TRBV6-5 with TRBJ2-7; maybe TRBD1 (6 bases). From germline, CDR1 is MNHEY and CDR2 SVGAGI. The V and J ends lost 5 bases and 0 bases respectively, with 14 bases between them. This CDR3 is 15 amino acids long. Here the CDR3 DNA reads TGTGCCAGCAGTCCTGACAGGCCTAGCTCCTACGAGCAGTACTTC. Its protein product is CASSPDRPSSYEQYF.

The gene calls are TRBV5-1 and TRBJ1-1; tentative D call: TRBD1 (6 bases). CDR1 is SGHRS, CDR2 YFSETQ, per germline. The V end lost 3 bases, the J end lost 5 bases, and 17 bases lay between the germline ends. The length of the CDR3 is 15 residues. CDR3: CASSSSPGELTEAFF. CDR3 in DNA: TGCGCCAGCAGCTCCTCCCCAGGGGAGTTGACTGAAGCTTTCTTT. The whole variable domain, filled in from reference TRBV5-1 and TRBJ1-1, reads KAGVTQTPRYLIKTRGQQVTLSCSPISGHRSVSWYQQTPGQGLQFLFEYFSETQRNKGNFPGRFSGRQFSNSRSEMNVSTLELGDSALYLCASSSSPGELTEAFFGQGTRLTVV.

The chain is built from TRBV2 and TRBJ2-1, with 9 bases identical to TRBD2. Trimming cost V 4 bases and J 4 bases; bases outside gene matches: 8. CDR1 and CDR2 (germline): SNHLY, FYNNEI. The CDR3 extends over 16 amino acids. The CDR3 nucleotides read TGTGCCAGCAGTGTTCGTGGCGGGAGGGTTTACAATGAGCAGTTCTTC. Translated, it gives CASSVRGGRVYNEQFF.